The 28 T cell receptor beta chains in this list originate from one sample, sequenced in a study of cytomegalovirus exposure and HLA in healthy donors. Assay: immunoSEQ multiplex PCR; the TCRdb copy retains only in-frame clones and omits some. The table shows approximately 150,000 clones, with approximately 90% occurring only once. Input material: PBMCs. The receptors shown here come from a young man in good health and CMV-seropositive.

The CDR3 is CASSEGQISNQPQHF. CDR3 coding DNA: TGTGCCAGCAGTGAAGGACAGATCAGCAATCAGCCCCAGCATTTT. The J gene is TRBJ1-5, the V gene TRBV6-1; possibly TRBD1 for D (5 bases). The ends were cut back, 1 base at V and 1 base at J, with 8 bases in the middle. This CDR3 region has 15 residues. Germline CDR1 is MNHNS and CDR2 is SASEGT.

CDR3 protein: CASSTGLAHSTDTQYF. DNA of the CDR3: TGTGCCAGCAGCACAGGACTAGCGCATTCCACAGATACGCAGTATTTT. This chain joins TRBV7-8 and TRBJ2-3, with 9 bases fitting TRBD2. The J segment lost 2 bases and the V segment lost 5 bases, leaving 8 bases of the junction unmatched. The germline V gene has CDR1 SGHVS and CDR2 FQNEAQ. This CDR3 has 16 amino acids.

J is TRBJ1-1 and V is TRBV4-2; 7 bases map to TRBD1. CDR3 length equals 15 residues. Germline V gene lookup returns CDR1 LGHNA and CDR2 YNFKEQ. V trimming: 0 bases; J trimming: 1 base; junction bases outside the gene matches: 2. Here the CDR3 reads CASSQDPGGNTEAFF. The CDR3 DNA reads as TGTGCCAGCAGCCAAGACCCAGGGGGGAACACTGAAGCTTTCTTT.

This clone appeared a single time. The gene calls are TRBV5-8 and TRBJ2-1, with TRBD2 matching 10 bases. CDR1 and CDR2 (germline): SGHTS, YDEGEE. The CDR3 length is 17 residues. V was clipped by 0 bases and J by 0 bases; unmatched bases: 3. This chain's CDR3 is CASSLARTSGSYNEQFF. DNA of the CDR3: TGTGCCAGCAGCTTGGCCAGGACTAGCGGCTCCTACAATGAGCAGTTCTTC.

The rearrangement joins TRBV27 to TRBJ1-5; 7 positions agree with TRBD1. The CDR3 totals 16 residues. Looked up from germline, CDR1 is MNHEY and CDR2 is SMNVEV (reference sequence). With V trimmed by 6 bases and J by 0 bases, 8 bases remained unmatched. The CDR3 sequence: CASRLTGVGSNQPQHF. DNA of the CDR3: TGTGCCAGCAGATTAACAGGGGTCGGTAGCAATCAGCCCCAGCATTTT.

The rearrangement links TRBV9 to TRBJ1-3; 7 nucleotides match TRBD1. CDR1 and CDR2 from the germline V gene are SGDLS and YYNGEE. The trim removed 5 bases at V and 0 bases at J, leaving 5 bases unmatched. This CDR3 spans 15 amino acids. CDR3 sequence: CASSDTGDSGNTIYF. CDR3 nucleotides: TGTGCCAGCAGTGATACAGGGGACTCTGGAAACACCATATATTTT.

V usage is TRBV28 and J usage is TRBJ2-3; 15 positions match TRBD2. The germline gives CDR1 MDHEN, CDR2 SYDVKM. The ends lost 5 bases at V and 6 bases at J; junction bases unmatched: 9. The CDR3 has 17 amino acids. In DNA, the CDR3 is TGTGCCAGCAGTCCAATAGGACTAGCGGGGGGGCGGGATACGCAGTATTTT. Protein: CASSPIGLAGGRDTQYF.

This chain connects TRBV29-1 to TRBJ2-7; 8 positions match TRBD1. V was pared by 6 bases and J by 4 bases, with 8 bases of the junction left unmatched. CDR1 is SQVTM, CDR2 ANQGSEA, per germline. CDR3 size: 13 residues. The CDR3 sequence: CSVQGASGYEQYF. CDR3 DNA: TGCAGCGTCCAGGGGGCTTCGGGATACGAGCAGTACTTC.

The chain recombines TRBV5-4 with TRBJ1-4; weak D call: TRBD1 (6 bases). This CDR3 comprises 17 residues. Germline assignment: CDR1 SGHNT and CDR2 YYREEE (reference sequence). V lost 2 bases and J lost 0, with 14 bases in between. This CDR3 reads CASSFGQLIATNEKLFF. The CDR3 coding sequence is TGTGCCAGCAGCTTCGGACAGTTGATTGCAACTAATGAAAAACTGTTTTTT.

The CDR3 region has the DNA TGTGCCAGCAGCGGAGGACGGTTTTATGGCTACACCTTC. Protein product: CASSGGRFYGYTF. The chain combines TRBV2 with TRBJ1-2; D unresolved. The CDR3 is made up of 13 amino acids. The germline V and J ends were trimmed by 6 bases and 5 bases, with 13 bases remaining between them. Germline V gene sequence: CDR1 SNHLY, CDR2 FYNNEI.

J is TRBJ1-5 and V is TRBV6-1; D unclear. CDR1 and CDR2 from the germline V gene are MNHNS and SASEGT. V gave up 3 bases and J gave up 3 bases, with 6 bases separating them. CDR3 length: 13 residues. The CDR3 protein is CASSDFINQPQHF. CDR3 bases: TGTGCCAGCAGTGACTTTATCAATCAGCCCCAGCATTTT.

This sequence joins TRBV6-5 and TRBJ1-1; D is undetermined. Trimming cost V 4 bases and J 4 bases, with 19 bases left between them. This CDR3 contains 16 residues. Germline CDR1 is MNHEY and CDR2 is SVGAGI. CDR3 loop: CASSSPTRGGSTEAFF. In nucleotides, the CDR3 is TGTGCCAGCAGTTCCCCCACCCGCGGTGGGAGCACTGAAGCTTTCTTT.

The rearrangement uses TRBV21-1 and TRBJ2-7; the table's D call, TRBD2, was not checked against the DNA. TRBV21-1 is annotated as a pseudogene. This CDR3 is 12 amino acids long. For the CDR3, the DNA is TGTGCCAGCAGCCCTGAGCGGGAGATCGAGTACTTC. Translating gives CASSPEREIEYF.

The chain uses TRBV28 and TRBJ2-3; 8 bases map to TRBD1. Per the germline V gene, CDR1 is MDHEN and CDR2 is SYDVKM. Unmatched junction bases numbered 6, after V lost 7 bases and J lost 0 bases. CDR3 length: 15 amino acids. CDR3 in amino acids: CASTSGTGSTDTQYF. The CDR3 DNA reads as TGTGCCAGCACCTCCGGGACAGGTAGCACAGATACGCAGTATTTT.

The CDR3 reads CASSPLLAGQDTQYF. The DNA of the CDR3 is TGTGCCAGCTCACCCCTGCTAGCGGGACAAGATACGCAGTATTTT. V usage is TRBV18 and J usage is TRBJ2-3; the match to TRBD2 covers 9 bases. The V gene's germline CDR1 is KGHSH and CDR2 LQKENI. The CDR3 has 15 residues. Trimming at V came to 3 bases and at J to 5 bases, leaving 6 bases not matched to a gene.

V and J are TRBV9 and TRBJ1-2, with a weak D call TRBD1 (6 bases). Germline CDR1 SGDLS, CDR2 YYNGEE. The V and J ends lost 3 bases and 8 bases respectively, with 20 bases between them. The CDR3 is 15 residues long. Here the CDR3 DNA reads TGTGCCAGCAGCGGGTCAGGGGAAAGTAGTTTGGGCTACACCTTC. It codes for CASSGSGESSLGYTF.

V and J are TRBV30 and TRBJ2-1, with 8 bases matching TRBD1. V trimming: 2 bases; J trimming: 6 bases; junction bases outside the gene matches: 6. CDR1 is GTSNPN and CDR2 is SVGIG in the germline V gene (reference sequence). There are 14 residues in the CDR3. CDR3 region: CAWSTGTGSNEQFF. As DNA, the CDR3 is TGTGCCTGGAGTACCGGGACAGGTTCCAATGAGCAGTTCTTC.

This clone was detected only once. The chain employs TRBV4-2 and TRBJ2-2, with 11 bases fitting TRBD2. The CDR3 is 15 amino acids. The V segment lost 4 bases and the J segment 5 bases; nucleotides outside the gene matches: 3. Germline CDR1 LGHNA, CDR2 YNFKEQ. CDR3 DNA sequence: TGTGCCAGCAGCCGATCTAGCGGGAGGACCGGGGAGCTGTTTTTT. The encoded protein is CASSRSSGRTGELFF.

The chain carries TRBV19 and TRBJ1-2; D is undetermined. CDR3 size: 13 residues. V dropped 8 bases and J dropped 4 bases, with 14 bases sitting between them. The germline V gene has CDR1 LNHDA and CDR2 SQIVND (reference sequence). For the CDR3, the DNA is TGTGCCAGTTCTCCTCCCTCCGTCTATGGCTACACCTTC. This encodes CASSPPSVYGYTF.

This sequence joins TRBV5-1 and TRBJ1-1; 10 bases line up with TRBD1. The V gene's germline CDR1 is SGHRS and CDR2 YFSETQ. V shed 3 bases, J shed 4 bases, and the junction held 6 bases outside the gene matches. CDR3 size: 15 residues. This chain's CDR3 is CASSSTGGITTEAFF. CDR3 sequence (DNA): TGCGCCAGCAGCTCGACAGGGGGCATTACCACTGAAGCTTTCTTT.

The V call is TRBV19, the J call TRBJ1-4; no clear D. Germline V gene lookup returns CDR1 LNHDA and CDR2 SQIVND (reference sequence). The CDR3 consists of 14 residues. Trimming removed 9 bases at V and 0 bases at J, with 11 bases between. The CDR3 loop is CASTQSTTNEKLFF. The CDR3 DNA is TGTGCCAGCACACAGAGCACAACTAATGAAAAACTGTTTTTT. The variable domain in full, with the rest retrieved from reference TRBV19 and TRBJ1-4, is DGGITQSPKYLFRKEGQNVTLSCEQNLNHDAMYWYRQDPGQGLRLIYYSQIVNDFQKGDIAEGYSVSREKKESFPLTVTSAQKNPTAFYLCASTQSTTNEKLFFGSGTQLSVL.

This chain links TRBV5-1 with TRBJ2-2; D is unclear. Germline assignment: CDR1 SGHRS and CDR2 YFSETQ. This CDR3 region has 15 residues. Trimming shortened V by 7 bases and J by 1 base, and 14 bases separated the two germline ends. This chain's CDR3 is CASRLLTGNTGELFF. The CDR3 region has the DNA TGCGCCAGCCGCCTCCTTACGGGGAACACCGGGGAGCTGTTTTTT.

The chain employs TRBV6-5 and TRBJ2-1; D is unclear. Trimming shortened V by 5 bases and J by 0 bases, and 11 bases separated the two germline ends. Germline CDR1 is MNHEY and CDR2 is SVGAGI. The CDR3 extends over 15 amino acids. CDR3 in amino acids: CASSTDWSSYNEQFF. The CDR3 coding sequence is TGTGCCAGCAGTACTGACTGGAGCTCCTACAATGAGCAGTTCTTC.

The V gene is TRBV5-6, the J gene TRBJ2-3; maybe TRBD2 (6 bases). CDR3 length: 14 amino acids. The germline gives CDR1 SGHDT, CDR2 YYEEEE. V gave up 0 bases and J gave up 6 bases, with 11 bases separating them. CDR3 sequence reads: CASSLVGSYDTQYF. The CDR3, as DNA: TGTGCCAGCAGCTTGGTCGGGAGTTACGATACGCAGTATTTT.

The chain combines TRBV5-1 with TRBJ2-7; TRBD1 matches 9 bases. The CDR3 sequence is 14 residues long. CDR1 and CDR2 from the germline V gene are SGHRS and YFSETQ. Trimming removed 5 bases from V and 5 bases from J; junction bases left unmatched: 8. The CDR3 DNA follows: TGCGCCAGCAGGGGGGACAGGGACGGGGACGAGCAGTACTTC. Translated, it gives CASRGDRDGDEQYF.

In its sample, this clone was seen once. This chain connects TRBV6-1 to TRBJ2-5, with 9 nucleotides matching TRBD2. The CDR3 loop spans 16 amino acids. Germline V CDR1 and CDR2: MNHNS, SASEGT. V gave up 3 bases and J gave up 7 bases; unmatched junction bases: 12. In nucleotides, the CDR3 is TGTGCCAGCAGTGAGTTAGGCGGGGGGGCGCCGGGGACCCAGTACTTC. Translating it yields CASSELGGGAPGTQYF.

In this sample, this clone turned up once. The chain joins TRBV10-2 to TRBJ1-2; the D gene is possibly TRBD1 (6 bases). The length of the CDR3 is 16 residues. CDR1 and CDR2 (germline): WSHSY, SAAADI. V was trimmed by 4 bases and J by 1 base, leaving 16 bases between them. CDR3 nucleotide sequence: TGCGCCAGCAGTGCCATCCGGGACACGAGTAACTATGGCTACACCTTC. Amino acids: CASSAIRDTSNYGYTF.

The chain recombines TRBV27 with TRBJ1-2, with a possible D match to TRBD1 (5 bases). Trimming removed 2 bases from V and 7 bases from J, with 11 bases in between. The CDR3 has 13 residues. The germline V gene encodes CDR1 MNHEY and CDR2 SMNVEV (reference sequence). In DNA, the CDR3 is TGTGCCAGCAGTTTAATCCAGGGCGGTGGCTACACCTTC. Its translation is CASSLIQGGGYTF.